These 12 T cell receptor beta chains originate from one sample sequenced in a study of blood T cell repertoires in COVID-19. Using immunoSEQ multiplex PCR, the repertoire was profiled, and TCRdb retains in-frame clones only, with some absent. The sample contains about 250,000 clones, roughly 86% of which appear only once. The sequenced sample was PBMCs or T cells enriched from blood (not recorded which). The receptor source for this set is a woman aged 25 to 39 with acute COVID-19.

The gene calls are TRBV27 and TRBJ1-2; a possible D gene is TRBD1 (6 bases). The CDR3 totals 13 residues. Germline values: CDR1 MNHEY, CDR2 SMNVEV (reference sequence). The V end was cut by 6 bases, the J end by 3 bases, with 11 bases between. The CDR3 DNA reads TGTGCCAGCAGACTCGGACAGTACTATGGCTACACCTTC. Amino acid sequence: CASRLGQYYGYTF.

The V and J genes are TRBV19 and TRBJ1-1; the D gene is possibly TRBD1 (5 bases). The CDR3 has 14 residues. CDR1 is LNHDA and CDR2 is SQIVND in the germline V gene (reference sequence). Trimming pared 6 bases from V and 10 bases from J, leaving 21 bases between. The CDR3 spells CASRGWGDPSPAFF. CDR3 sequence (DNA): TGTGCCAGTAGGGGTTGGGGGGACCCGTCCCCAGCTTTCTTT.

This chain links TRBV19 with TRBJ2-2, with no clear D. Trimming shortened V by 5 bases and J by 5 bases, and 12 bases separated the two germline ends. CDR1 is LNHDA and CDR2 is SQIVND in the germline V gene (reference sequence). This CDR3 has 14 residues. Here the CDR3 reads CASSLYESTGELFF. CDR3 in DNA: TGTGCCAGTAGTTTGTATGAGTCTACCGGGGAGCTGTTTTTT. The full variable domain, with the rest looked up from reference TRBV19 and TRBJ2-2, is DGGITQSPKYLFRKEGQNVTLSCEQNLNHDAMYWYRQDPGQGLRLIYYSQIVNDFQKGDIAEGYSVSREKKESFPLTVTSAQKNPTAFYLCASSLYESTGELFFGEGSRLTVL.

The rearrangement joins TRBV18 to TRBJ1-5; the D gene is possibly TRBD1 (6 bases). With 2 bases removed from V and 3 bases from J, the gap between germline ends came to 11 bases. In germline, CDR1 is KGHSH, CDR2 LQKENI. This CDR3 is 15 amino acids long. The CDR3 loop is CASSPSYRDNQPQHF. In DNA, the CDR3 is TGTGCCAGCTCACCATCTTACAGGGACAATCAGCCCCAGCATTTT.

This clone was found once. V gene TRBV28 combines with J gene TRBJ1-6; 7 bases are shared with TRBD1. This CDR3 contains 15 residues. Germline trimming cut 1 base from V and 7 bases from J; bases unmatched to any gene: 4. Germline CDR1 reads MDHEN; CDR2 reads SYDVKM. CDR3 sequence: CASSLSGTANSPLHF. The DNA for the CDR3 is TGTGCCAGCAGTTTATCCGGGACAGCCAATTCACCCCTCCACTTT.

CDR3 protein: CASGLEAGAKDNEQFF. For the CDR3, the DNA is TGTGCTAGTGGTTTGGAAGCGGGGGCCAAGGATAATGAGCAGTTCTTC. The gene calls are TRBV12-5 and TRBJ2-1; 8 nucleotides line up with TRBD2. Per germline, CDR1 LGHNT and CDR2 FRNRAP. The CDR3 extends over 16 amino acids. J was trimmed by 7 bases and V by 1 base; bases with no gene match: 9. Combining the CDR3 with reference TRBV12-5 and TRBJ2-1 gives the whole variable domain DARVTQTPRHKVTEMGQEVTMRCQPILGHNTVFWYRQTMMQGLELLAYFRNRAPLDDSGMPKDRFSAEMPDATLATLKIQPSEPRDSAVYFCASGLEAGAKDNEQFFGPGTRLTVL.

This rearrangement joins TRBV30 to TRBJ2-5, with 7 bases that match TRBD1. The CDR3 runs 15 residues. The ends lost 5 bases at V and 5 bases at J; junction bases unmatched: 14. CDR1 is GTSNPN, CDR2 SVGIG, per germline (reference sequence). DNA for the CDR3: TGTGCCTGGGCTGAGGGATTAGGGGGCGGTGAGACCCAGTACTTC. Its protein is CAWAEGLGGGETQYF.

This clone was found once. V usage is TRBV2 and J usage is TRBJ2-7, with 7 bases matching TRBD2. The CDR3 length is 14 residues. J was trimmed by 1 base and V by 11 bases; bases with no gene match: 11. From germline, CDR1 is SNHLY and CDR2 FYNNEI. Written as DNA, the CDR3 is TGTGCCCATCGGGGGGAGGGGCTATCCTACGAGCAGTACTTC. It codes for CAHRGEGLSYEQYF.

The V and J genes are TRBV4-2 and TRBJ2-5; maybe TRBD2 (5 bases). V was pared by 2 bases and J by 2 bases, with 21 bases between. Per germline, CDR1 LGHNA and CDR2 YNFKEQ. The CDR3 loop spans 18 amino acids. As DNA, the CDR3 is TGTGCCAGCAGCCAAAGTCTAGCCACAACAGTATCACAAGAGACCCAGTACTTC. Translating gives CASSQSLATTVSQETQYF.

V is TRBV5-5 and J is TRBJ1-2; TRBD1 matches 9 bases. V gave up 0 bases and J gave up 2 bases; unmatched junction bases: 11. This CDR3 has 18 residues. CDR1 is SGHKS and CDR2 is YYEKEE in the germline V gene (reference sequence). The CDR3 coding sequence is TGTGCCAGCAGCTTGGCTCCTACAGGGGGCCGCCTAAACTATGGCTACACCTTC. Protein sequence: CASSLAPTGGRLNYGYTF.

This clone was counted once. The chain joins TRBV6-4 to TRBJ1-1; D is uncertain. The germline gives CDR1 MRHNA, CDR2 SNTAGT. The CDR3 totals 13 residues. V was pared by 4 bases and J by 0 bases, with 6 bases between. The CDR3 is CASSVFLNTEAFF. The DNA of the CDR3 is TGTGCCAGCAGTGTTTTCTTGAACACTGAAGCTTTCTTT.

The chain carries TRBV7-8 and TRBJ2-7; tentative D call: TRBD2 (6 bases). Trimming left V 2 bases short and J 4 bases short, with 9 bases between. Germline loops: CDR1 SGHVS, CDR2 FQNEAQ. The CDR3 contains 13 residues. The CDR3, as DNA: TGTGCCAGCAGCTTAATTAGCGGATACGAGCAGTACTTC. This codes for CASSLISGYEQYF.